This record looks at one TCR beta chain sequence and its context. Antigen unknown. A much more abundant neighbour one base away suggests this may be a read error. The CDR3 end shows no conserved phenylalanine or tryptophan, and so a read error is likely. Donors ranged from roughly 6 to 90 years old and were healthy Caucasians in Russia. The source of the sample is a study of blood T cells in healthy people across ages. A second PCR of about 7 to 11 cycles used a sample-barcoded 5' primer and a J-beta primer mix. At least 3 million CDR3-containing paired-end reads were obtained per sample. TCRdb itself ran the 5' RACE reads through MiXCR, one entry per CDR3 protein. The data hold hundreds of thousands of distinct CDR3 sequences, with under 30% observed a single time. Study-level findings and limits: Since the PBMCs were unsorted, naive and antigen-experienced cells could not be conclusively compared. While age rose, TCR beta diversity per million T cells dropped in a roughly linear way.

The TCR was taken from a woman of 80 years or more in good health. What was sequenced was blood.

The CDR3 reads CASRDRNSPLHC. The CDR3, as DNA: TGCGCCAGCAGAGACAGGAATTCACCCCTCCACTGT. This chain joins TRBV10-2 and TRBJ1-6, with D maybe TRBD1 (6 bases). CDR1 is WSHSY and CDR2 is SAAADI in the germline V gene. V was clipped by 6 bases and J by 7 bases, with 7 bases between them. The CDR3 has 12 amino acids.